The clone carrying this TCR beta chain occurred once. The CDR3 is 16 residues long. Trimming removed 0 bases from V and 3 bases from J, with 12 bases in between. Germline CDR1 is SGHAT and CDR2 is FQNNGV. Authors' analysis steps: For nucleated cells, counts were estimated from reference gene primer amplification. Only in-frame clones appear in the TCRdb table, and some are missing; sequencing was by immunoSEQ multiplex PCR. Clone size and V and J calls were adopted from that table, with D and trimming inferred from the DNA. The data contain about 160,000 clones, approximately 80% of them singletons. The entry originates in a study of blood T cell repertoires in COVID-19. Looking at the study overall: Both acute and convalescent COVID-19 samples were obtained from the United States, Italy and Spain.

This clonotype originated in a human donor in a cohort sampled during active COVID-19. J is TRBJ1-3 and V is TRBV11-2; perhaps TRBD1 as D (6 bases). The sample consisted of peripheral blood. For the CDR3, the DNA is TGTGCCAGCAGCTTAGAGCGGGGGCAAAGTGGAAACACCATATATTTT. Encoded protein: CASSLERGQSGNTIYF.